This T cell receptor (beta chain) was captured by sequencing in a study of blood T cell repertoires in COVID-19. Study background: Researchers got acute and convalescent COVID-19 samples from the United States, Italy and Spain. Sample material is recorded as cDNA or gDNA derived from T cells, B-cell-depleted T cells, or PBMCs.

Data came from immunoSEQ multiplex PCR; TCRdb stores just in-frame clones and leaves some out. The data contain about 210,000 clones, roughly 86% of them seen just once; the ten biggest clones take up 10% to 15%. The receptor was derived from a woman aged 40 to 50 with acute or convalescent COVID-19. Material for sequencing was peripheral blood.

The CDR3 here is CATSRDPAASGRLETQYF. CDR3 bases: TGTGCCACCAGCAGAGATCCGGCCGCTAGCGGGAGGTTAGAGACCCAGTACTTC. V and J are TRBV15 and TRBJ2-5; 11 bases fit TRBD2. V gave up 0 bases and J gave up 4 bases; unmatched junction bases: 10. Per the germline V gene, CDR1 is LNHNV and CDR2 is YYDKDF (reference sequence). The CDR3 has 18 residues.